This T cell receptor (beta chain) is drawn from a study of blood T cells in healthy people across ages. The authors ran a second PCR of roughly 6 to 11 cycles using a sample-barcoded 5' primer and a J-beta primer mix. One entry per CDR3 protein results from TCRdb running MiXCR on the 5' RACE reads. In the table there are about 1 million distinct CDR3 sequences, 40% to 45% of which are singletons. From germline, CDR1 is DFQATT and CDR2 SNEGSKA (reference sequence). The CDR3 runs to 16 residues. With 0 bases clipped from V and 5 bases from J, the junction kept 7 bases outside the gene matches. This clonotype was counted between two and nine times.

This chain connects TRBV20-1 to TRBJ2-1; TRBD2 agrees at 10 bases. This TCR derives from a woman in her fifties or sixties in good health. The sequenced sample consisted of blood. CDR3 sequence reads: CSARDGRTSGNNEQFF. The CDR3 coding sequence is TGCAGTGCTAGAGATGGGCGGACTAGCGGAAACAATGAGCAGTTCTTC.